This entry lists 15 T cell receptor beta chains sequenced from one sample in a study of blood T cell repertoires in COVID-19. Some clones are missing from TCRdb's copy, which holds only in-frame ones; the method was immunoSEQ multiplex PCR. The table lists 220,000 or so clones, approximately 84% of them singletons. Material for sequencing was peripheral blood. These TCRs come from a woman of 80 years or more with acute or convalescent COVID-19.

The chain combines TRBV6-2 or TRBV6-3 with TRBJ2-7, with D possibly matching TRBD2 (6 bases). Trimming took 6 bases from V and 3 from J, leaving 24 bases between them. The germline V gene has CDR1 MNHEY and CDR2 SVGEGT. This CDR3 is built from 17 residues. CDR3 protein: CASSSREGGVSLYEQYF. The CDR3 DNA reads TGTGCCAGCAGCTCCAGGGAAGGCGGGGTTAGCCTCTACGAGCAGTACTTC.

The chain is built from TRBV19 and TRBJ2-6; 7 bases match TRBD1. The CDR3 has 17 amino acids. V was clipped by 10 bases and J by 0 bases; unmatched bases: 12. The germline V gene encodes CDR1 LNHDA and CDR2 SQIVND (reference sequence). The CDR3 DNA is TGTGCCACGAATCCACAGGGGACCTACTCTGGGGCCAACGTCCTGACTTTC. This sequence encodes CATNPQGTYSGANVLTF.

The chain employs TRBV28 and TRBJ2-7, with 10 bases lining up with TRBD1. The germline V gene has CDR1 MDHEN and CDR2 SYDVKM. The ends lost 5 bases at V and 6 bases at J; junction bases unmatched: 10. The CDR3 is made up of 15 amino acids. In DNA form, the CDR3 reads TGTGCCAGCAGTATGACCGGGACAGGGGTAGCCGAGCAGTACTTC. Encoded protein: CASSMTGTGVAEQYF.

The chain carries TRBV4-3 and TRBJ2-1; 10 bases fit TRBD2. Germline V gene sequence: CDR1 LGHNA, CDR2 YSLEER. After removal of 0 bases from V and 9 bases from J, the junction contained 8 bases not matched to a gene. The CDR3 totals 16 residues. Written as DNA, the CDR3 is TGCGCCAGCAGCCAAGATAGTGGACTAGCGGTGGGTGAGCAGTTCTTC. This gives the protein CASSQDSGLAVGEQFF.

V gene TRBV19 combines with J gene TRBJ2-2; the match to TRBD2 covers 8 bases. The ends lost 7 bases at V and 5 bases at J; junction bases unmatched: 9. The length of the CDR3 is 15 residues. In germline, CDR1 is LNHDA, CDR2 SQIVND (reference sequence). The DNA for the CDR3 is TGTGCCAGTACCACTAGCGGCTGGGTGACCGGGGAGCTGTTTTTT. As protein: CASTTSGWVTGELFF.

The chain links TRBV5-1 to TRBJ1-2; 10 bases are shared with TRBD1. V was pared by 4 bases and J by 3 bases, with 9 bases of the junction left unmatched. Per the germline V gene, CDR1 is SGHRS and CDR2 is YFSETQ. CDR3 length: 16 residues. CDR3 region: CASSLGTGVFDYGYTF. CDR3 coding DNA: TGCGCCAGCAGCCTCGGGACAGGGGTTTTCGACTATGGCTACACCTTC.

This clone was detected a few times. The genes are TRBV28 and TRBJ2-3, with 10 bases lining up with TRBD2. The CDR3 contains 15 residues. V shed 5 bases, J shed 3 bases, and the junction held 5 bases outside the gene matches. Germline CDR1 MDHEN, CDR2 SYDVKM. The chain's CDR3 is CASSAPAGGTDTQYF. The CDR3 DNA sequence: TGTGCCAGCAGTGCCCCAGCGGGAGGGACAGATACGCAGTATTTT.

The chain combines TRBV5-1 with TRBJ2-3, with 12 positions matching TRBD2. Germline values: CDR1 SGHRS, CDR2 YFSETQ. This CDR3 comprises 17 residues. Losses at the gene ends were 0 bases for V and 4 bases for J; bases not matched to a gene: 6. The CDR3 reads CASSLALAGGLADTQYF. CDR3 coding DNA: TGCGCCAGCAGCTTGGCCCTAGCGGGAGGGTTGGCAGATACGCAGTATTTT.

This clone was counted at least ten times. The chain joins TRBV11-3 to TRBJ2-1; 9 positions agree with TRBD1. CDR3 length equals 15 residues. V shed 5 bases, J shed 7 bases, and the junction held 9 bases outside the gene matches. Germline lookup yields CDR1 SGHNT and CDR2 YENEEA. CDR3 coding DNA: TGTGCCAGCAGCCGCCCGGGACAGGGTGAGAATGAGCAGTTCTTC. It codes for CASSRPGQGENEQFF.

The chain uses TRBV18 and TRBJ1-4; 7 bases are a match to TRBD1. In germline, CDR1 is KGHSH, CDR2 LQKENI. This CDR3 is 13 amino acids long. Trimming took 2 bases from V and 8 from J; bases not matched to a gene: 2. The CDR3 DNA is TGTGCCAGCTCACCAAACAGGGGAGAAAAACTGTTTTTT. Translated, it gives CASSPNRGEKLFF.

The rearrangement links TRBV9 to TRBJ1-5, with D uncertain. Deletions cut 1 base from V and 6 bases from J, with 8 bases between. CDR1 and CDR2 from the germline V gene are SGDLS and YYNGEE. This CDR3 has 13 residues. The CDR3 reads CASSVSGGQPQHF. The CDR3 region has the DNA TGTGCCAGCAGCGTAAGTGGAGGTCAGCCCCAGCATTTT.

This clone has a single count. The J gene is TRBJ2-4, the V gene TRBV29-1, with D perhaps TRBD1 (5 bases). V gave up 5 bases and J gave up 4 bases, with 9 bases separating them. Germline V CDR1 and CDR2: SQVTM, ANQGSEA. This CDR3 is built from 12 residues. CDR3 in DNA: TGCAGCGTTCAGGACAAGAAAAACATTCAGTACTTC. This encodes CSVQDKKNIQYF.

The rearrangement joins TRBV5-1 to TRBJ2-3; 8 nucleotides align to TRBD2. The CDR3 consists of 16 residues. The germline CDR1 and CDR2 sequences are SGHRS and YFSETQ. The junction had 8 bases not matched to a gene; V was cut back by 5 bases and J by 0 bases. Here the CDR3 reads CASSYIAGSSTDTQYF. The CDR3 DNA reads as TGCGCCAGCAGTTATATAGCGGGGTCTAGCACAGATACGCAGTATTTT.

J is TRBJ2-6 and V is TRBV19, with TRBD2 as a possible D gene (6 bases). Per germline, CDR1 LNHDA and CDR2 SQIVND (reference sequence). The V gene lost 5 bases and the J gene lost 1 base, with 21 bases spanning the gap. The length of the CDR3 is 19 residues. CDR3 sequence: CASSLNKGNGGSGANVLTF. The CDR3 region has the DNA TGTGCCAGTAGTCTCAACAAGGGTAACGGGGGATCTGGGGCCAACGTCCTGACTTTC.

The chain couples TRBV5-1 to TRBJ1-1, with a possible D match to TRBD1 (5 bases). The ends were cut back, 4 bases at V and 0 bases at J, with 13 bases in the middle. In germline, CDR1 is SGHRS, CDR2 YFSETQ. The CDR3 has 15 residues. CDR3 sequence (DNA): TGCGCCAGCAGCCATTCCCAGGGAATGAACACTGAAGCTTTCTTT. It codes for CASSHSQGMNTEAFF.